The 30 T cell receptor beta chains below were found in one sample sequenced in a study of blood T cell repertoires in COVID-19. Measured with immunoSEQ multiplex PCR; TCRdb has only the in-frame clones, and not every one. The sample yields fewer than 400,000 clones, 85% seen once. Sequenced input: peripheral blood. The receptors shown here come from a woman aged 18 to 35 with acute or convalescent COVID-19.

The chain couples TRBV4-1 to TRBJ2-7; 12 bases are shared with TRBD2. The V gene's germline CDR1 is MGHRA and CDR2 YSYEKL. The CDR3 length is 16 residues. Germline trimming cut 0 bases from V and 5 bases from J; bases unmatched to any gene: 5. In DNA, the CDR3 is TGCGCCAGCAGCCAAGAAGGGACTAGCGGGTTCAACGAGCAGTACTTC. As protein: CASSQEGTSGFNEQYF.

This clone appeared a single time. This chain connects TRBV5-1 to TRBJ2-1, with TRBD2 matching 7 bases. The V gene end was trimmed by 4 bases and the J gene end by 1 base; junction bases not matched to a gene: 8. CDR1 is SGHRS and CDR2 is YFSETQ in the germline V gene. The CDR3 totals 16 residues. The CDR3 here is CASSAVAGVSYNEQFF. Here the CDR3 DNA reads TGCGCCAGCAGCGCTGTGGCGGGAGTTTCCTACAATGAGCAGTTCTTC.

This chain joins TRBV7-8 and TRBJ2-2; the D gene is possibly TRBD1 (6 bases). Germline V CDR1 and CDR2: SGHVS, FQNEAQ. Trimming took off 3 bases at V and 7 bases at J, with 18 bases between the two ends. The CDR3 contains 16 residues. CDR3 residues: CASSLIWDKGYGELFF. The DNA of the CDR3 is TGTGCCAGCAGCTTGATCTGGGACAAAGGTTACGGGGAGCTGTTTTTT.

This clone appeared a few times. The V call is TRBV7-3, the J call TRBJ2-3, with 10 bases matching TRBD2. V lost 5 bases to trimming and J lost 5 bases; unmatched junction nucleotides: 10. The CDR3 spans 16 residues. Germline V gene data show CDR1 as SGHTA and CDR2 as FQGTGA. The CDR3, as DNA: TGTGCCAGCAGCACGACCTTAGCGGGGGGTAGAGATACGCAGTATTTT. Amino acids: CASSTTLAGGRDTQYF.

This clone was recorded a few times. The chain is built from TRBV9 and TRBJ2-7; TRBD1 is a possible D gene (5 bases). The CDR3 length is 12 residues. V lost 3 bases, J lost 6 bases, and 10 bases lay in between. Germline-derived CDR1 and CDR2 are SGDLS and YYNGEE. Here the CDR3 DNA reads TGTGCCAGCAGCGCGTCAGGGATCGAGCAGTACTTC. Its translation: CASSASGIEQYF.

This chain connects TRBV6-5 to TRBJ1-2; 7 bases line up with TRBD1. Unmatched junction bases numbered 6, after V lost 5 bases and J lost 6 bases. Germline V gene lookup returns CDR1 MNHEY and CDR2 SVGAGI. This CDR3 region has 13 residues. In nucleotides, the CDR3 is TGTGCCAGCAGTACAACAGGGGCGGATGGCTACACCTTC. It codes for CASSTTGADGYTF.

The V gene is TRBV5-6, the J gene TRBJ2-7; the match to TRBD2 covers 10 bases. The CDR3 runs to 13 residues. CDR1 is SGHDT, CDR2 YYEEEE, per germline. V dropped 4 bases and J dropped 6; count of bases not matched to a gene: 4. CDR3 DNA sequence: TGTGCCAGCAGCCCCAGCGGGGGGGGCGAGCAGTACTTC. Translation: CASSPSGGGEQYF.

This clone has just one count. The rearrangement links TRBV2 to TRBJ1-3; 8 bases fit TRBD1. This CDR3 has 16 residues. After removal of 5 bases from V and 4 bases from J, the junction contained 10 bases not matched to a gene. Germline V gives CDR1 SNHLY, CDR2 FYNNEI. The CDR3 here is CASSPSPDRGGNTIYF. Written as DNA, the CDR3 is TGTGCCAGCAGTCCATCACCCGACAGGGGCGGAAACACCATATATTTT.

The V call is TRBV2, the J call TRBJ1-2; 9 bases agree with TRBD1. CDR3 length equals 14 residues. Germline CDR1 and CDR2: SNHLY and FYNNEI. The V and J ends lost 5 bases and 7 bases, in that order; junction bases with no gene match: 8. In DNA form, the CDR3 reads TGTGCCAGCAGTCTCCAGGACAGGGGAGGTGGCTACACCTTC. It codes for CASSLQDRGGGYTF.

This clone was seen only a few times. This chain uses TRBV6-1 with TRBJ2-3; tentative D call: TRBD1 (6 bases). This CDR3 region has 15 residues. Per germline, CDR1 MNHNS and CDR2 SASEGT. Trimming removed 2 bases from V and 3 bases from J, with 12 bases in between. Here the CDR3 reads CASSERAGETDTQYF. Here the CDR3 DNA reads TGTGCCAGCAGTGAAAGGGCAGGGGAAACAGATACGCAGTATTTT.

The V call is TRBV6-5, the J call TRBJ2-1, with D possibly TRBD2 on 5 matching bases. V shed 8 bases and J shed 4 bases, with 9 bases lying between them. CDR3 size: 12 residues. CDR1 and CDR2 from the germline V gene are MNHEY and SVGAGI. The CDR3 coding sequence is TGTGCCAGCGTCGGAGGTTACAATGAGCAGTTCTTC. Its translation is CASVGGYNEQFF.

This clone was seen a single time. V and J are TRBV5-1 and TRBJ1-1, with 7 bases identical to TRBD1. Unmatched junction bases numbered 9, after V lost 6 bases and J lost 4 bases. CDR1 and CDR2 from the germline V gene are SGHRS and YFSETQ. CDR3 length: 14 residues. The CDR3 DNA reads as TGCGCCAGCATCACAGGGGCCTGGGGCACTGAAGCTTTCTTT. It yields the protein CASITGAWGTEAFF.

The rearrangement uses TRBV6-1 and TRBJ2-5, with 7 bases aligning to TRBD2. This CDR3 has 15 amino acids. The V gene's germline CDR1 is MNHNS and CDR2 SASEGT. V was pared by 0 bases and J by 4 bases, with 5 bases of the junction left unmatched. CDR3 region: CASSEAGGLSETQYF. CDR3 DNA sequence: TGTGCCAGCAGTGAAGCTGGGGGACTATCAGAGACCCAGTACTTC.

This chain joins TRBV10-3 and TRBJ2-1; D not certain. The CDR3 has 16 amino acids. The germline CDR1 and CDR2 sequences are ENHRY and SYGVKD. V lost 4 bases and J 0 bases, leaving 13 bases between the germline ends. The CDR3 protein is CAISVNPLSSYNEQFF. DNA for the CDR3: TGTGCCATCAGTGTTAATCCTCTCAGCTCCTACAATGAGCAGTTCTTC.

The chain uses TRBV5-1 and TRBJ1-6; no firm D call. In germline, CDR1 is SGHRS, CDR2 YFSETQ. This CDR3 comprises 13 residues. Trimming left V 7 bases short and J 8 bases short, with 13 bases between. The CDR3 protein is CASSTEWDSPLHF. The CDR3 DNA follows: TGCGCCAGCTCGACGGAGTGGGATTCACCCCTCCACTTT. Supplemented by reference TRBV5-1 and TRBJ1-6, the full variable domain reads KAGVTQTPRYLIKTRGQQVTLSCSPISGHRSVSWYQQTPGQGLQFLFEYFSETQRNKGNFPGRFSGRQFSNSRSEMNVSTLELGDSALYLCASSTEWDSPLHFGNGTRLTVT.

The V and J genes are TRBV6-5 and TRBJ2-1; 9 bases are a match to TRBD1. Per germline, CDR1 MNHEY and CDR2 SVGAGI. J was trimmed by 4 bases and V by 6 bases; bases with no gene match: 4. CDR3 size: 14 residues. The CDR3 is CASRTGGSYNEQFF. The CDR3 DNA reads TGTGCCAGCAGGACAGGGGGAAGTTACAATGAGCAGTTCTTC.

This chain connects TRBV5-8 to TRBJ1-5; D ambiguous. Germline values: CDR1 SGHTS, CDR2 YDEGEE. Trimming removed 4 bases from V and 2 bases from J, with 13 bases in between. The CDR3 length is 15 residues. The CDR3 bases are TGTGCCAGCAGCCTGGACCCCGGGGGCAATCAGCCCCAGCATTTT. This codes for CASSLDPGGNQPQHF.

In nucleotides, the CDR3 is TGTGCCAGCAGTTATAGGAGCTCCTACAATGAGCAGTTCTTC. It translates to CASSYRSSYNEQFF. The chain joins TRBV27 to TRBJ2-1; D gene unclear. The CDR3 loop spans 14 amino acids. CDR1 MNHEY and CDR2 SMNVEV come from the germline V gene (reference sequence). The V end lost 4 bases, the J end lost 0 bases, and 7 bases lay between the germline ends.

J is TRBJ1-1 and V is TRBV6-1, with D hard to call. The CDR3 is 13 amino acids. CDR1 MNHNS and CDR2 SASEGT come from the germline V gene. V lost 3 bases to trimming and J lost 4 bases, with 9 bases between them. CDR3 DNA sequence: TGTGCCAGCAGTGATGGAGGGAGCACTGAAGCTTTCTTT. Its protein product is CASSDGGSTEAFF.

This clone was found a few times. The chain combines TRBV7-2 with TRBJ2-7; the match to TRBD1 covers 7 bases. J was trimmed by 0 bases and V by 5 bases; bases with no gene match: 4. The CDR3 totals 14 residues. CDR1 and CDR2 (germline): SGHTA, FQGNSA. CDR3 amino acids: CASSQGVSSYEQYF. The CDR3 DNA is TGTGCCAGCAGCCAGGGGGTGAGCTCCTACGAGCAGTACTTC.

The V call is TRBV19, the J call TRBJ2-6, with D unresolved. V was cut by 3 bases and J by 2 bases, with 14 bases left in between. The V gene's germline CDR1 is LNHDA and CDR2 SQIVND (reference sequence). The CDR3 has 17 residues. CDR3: CASSMPTAGAGANVLTF. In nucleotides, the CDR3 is TGTGCCAGTAGTATGCCCACAGCCGGCGCTGGGGCCAACGTCCTGACTTTC.

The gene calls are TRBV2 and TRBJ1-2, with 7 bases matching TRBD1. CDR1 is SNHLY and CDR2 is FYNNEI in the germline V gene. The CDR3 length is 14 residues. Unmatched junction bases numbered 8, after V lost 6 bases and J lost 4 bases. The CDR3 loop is CASSARQGGYGYTF. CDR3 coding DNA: TGTGCCAGCAGCGCTAGACAGGGAGGCTATGGCTACACCTTC.

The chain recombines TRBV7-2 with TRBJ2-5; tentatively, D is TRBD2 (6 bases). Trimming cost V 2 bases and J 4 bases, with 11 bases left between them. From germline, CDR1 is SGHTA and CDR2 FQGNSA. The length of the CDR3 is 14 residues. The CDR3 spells CASSLRRGGETQYF. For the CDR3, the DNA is TGTGCCAGCAGCTTAAGGCGGGGAGGAGAGACCCAGTACTTC.

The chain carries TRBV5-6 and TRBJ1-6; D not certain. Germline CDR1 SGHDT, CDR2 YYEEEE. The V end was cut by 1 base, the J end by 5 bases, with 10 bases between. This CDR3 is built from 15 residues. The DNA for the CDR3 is TGTGCCAGCAGCTTGCGGCCAGGTGATAATTCACCCCTCCACTTT. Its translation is CASSLRPGDNSPLHF.

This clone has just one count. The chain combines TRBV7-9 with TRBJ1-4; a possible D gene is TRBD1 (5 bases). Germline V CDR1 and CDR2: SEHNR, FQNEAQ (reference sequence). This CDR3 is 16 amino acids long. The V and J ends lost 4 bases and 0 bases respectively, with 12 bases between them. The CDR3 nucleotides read TGTGCCAGCAGCTACGGACATTCCACAACTAATGAAAAACTGTTTTTT. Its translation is CASSYGHSTTNEKLFF.

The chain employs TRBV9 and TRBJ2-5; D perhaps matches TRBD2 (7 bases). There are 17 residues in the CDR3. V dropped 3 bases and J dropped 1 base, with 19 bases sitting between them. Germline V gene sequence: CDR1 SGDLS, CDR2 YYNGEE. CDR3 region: CASSAGGQRPFQETQYF. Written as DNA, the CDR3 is TGTGCCAGCAGCGCCGGGGGGCAGAGACCGTTCCAAGAGACCCAGTACTTC.

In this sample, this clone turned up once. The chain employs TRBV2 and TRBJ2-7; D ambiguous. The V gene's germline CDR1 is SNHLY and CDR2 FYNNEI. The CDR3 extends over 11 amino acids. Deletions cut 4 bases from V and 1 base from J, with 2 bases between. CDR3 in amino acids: CASSASYEQYF. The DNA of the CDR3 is TGTGCCAGCAGTGCATCCTACGAGCAGTACTTC.

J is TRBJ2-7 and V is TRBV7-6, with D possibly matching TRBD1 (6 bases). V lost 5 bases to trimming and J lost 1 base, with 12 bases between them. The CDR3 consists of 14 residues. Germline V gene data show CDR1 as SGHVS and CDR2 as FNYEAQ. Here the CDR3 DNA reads TGTGCCAGCAGCCCCCCTACAGGGTCCTACGAGCAGTACTTC. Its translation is CASSPPTGSYEQYF.

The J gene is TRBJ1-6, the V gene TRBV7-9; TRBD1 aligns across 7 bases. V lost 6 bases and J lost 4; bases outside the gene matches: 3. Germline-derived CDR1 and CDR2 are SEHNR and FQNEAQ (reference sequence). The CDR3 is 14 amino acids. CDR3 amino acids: CASSTGAYNSPLHF. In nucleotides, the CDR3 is TGTGCCAGCAGTACAGGGGCTTATAATTCACCCCTCCACTTT.

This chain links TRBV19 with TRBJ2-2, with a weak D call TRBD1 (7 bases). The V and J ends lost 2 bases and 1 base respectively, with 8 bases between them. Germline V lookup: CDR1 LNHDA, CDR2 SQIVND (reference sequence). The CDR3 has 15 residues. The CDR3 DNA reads TGTGCCAGTAGTATACAGGGGGGGAACACCGGGGAGCTGTTTTTT. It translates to CASSIQGGNTGELFF.